This T cell receptor (beta chain) was obtained from a study of human T cells and chemical hapten exposure. Overall study context: Patients, a majority of them female, were diagnosed with alopecia areata, totalis or universalis.

This clonotype came up a few times. Its antigen is unknown. Findings and caveats of the study: Expanded TCRs produced significantly more large CDR3 similarity clusters than controls did.

Noted time point: pre-sensitization, week 0. Specified treatment: therapeutic diphenylcyclopropenone sensitization with weekly scalp DPC. The junction had 9 bases not matched to a gene; V was cut back by 6 bases and J by 8 bases. CDR3 length: 14 residues. Individual cDNA molecules received unique molecular identifiers in the library. TCRdb re-called the RACE reads with MiXCR, one entry per CDR3 protein. This sample yields a few hundred thousand distinct CDR3 sequences, of which over 5% are seen a single time; over 7% belongs to the top ten. This chain links TRBV12-3 or TRBV12-4 with TRBJ2-2; 7 nucleotides agree with TRBD1. The clonotype originates from a woman under 30 with alopecia areata. Some clones in this sample may be carry-over from other donors' samples. Sequences were derived from whole blood, sampled in connection with sensitization to the hapten diphenylcyclopropenone (DPC). The chain's CDR3 is CASRETGVLGELFF. For the CDR3, the DNA is TGTGCCAGCAGGGAAACAGGGGTTTTAGGGGAGCTGTTTTTT.